The text below deals with one T cell receptor (beta chain). Its antigen is unidentified. The junction differs from germline at one of its ends, possibly a read error. The CDR3 is 13 residues long. A TCRbeta library incorporating unique molecular identifiers was prepared. Using its own MiXCR run on the PCR reads, TCRdb lists one record per CDR3 protein. This table has about 290,000 distinct CDR3 sequences, 9.5% to 13% appearing once. This entry comes from a study of T-cell reconstitution after alpha-beta-depleted transplantation in children. Study-wide results and caveats: One year after transplant, T-cell counts and diversity came mostly from newly produced T cells. At day 60, the high TCRbeta diversity found in some patients originated from recipient T cells and thymic progenitors that had survived. Expanded graft clones numbering several hundred reportedly gave rise to alpha-beta T cells about two months after transplant.

The chain is built from TRBV12-3 or TRBV12-4 and TRBJ2-7; D remains unclear. The receptor comes from a boy younger than two with acute myeloid leukemia, due to receive a stem cell transplant. This material consisted of PBMCs, taken before TCRalphabeta/CD19-depleted stem cell transplant. The CDR3 nucleotides are TGTGCCAGCAGTTTGAACCGCGCCTACGAGCAGCACTTC. Protein product: CASSLNRAYEQHF.